The T cell receptor (beta chain) under discussion was sequenced for a study of T cell repertoires in cytomegalovirus infection. Turning to the study itself: HLA-C-restricted CMV epitopes, recently identified, and well-studied HLA-B-restricted ones were used by the study. Both CMV infection and a matching HLA type were indicated by public TCR beta signatures. Study results and limitations: Accumulated public TCR beta family frequency recognized individuals carrying CMV together with the relevant HLA. HLA-C-restricted TCR beta clonotypes specific for CMV led the ex vivo response.

TCRdb reprocessed the reads with MiXCR, giving one entry per CDR3 protein. This sample has some 500,000 distinct CDR3 sequences, with 30% to 40% found just once. The CDR3 contains 15 residues. The germline V and J ends were trimmed by 7 bases and 6 bases, with 19 bases remaining between them. As to this clonotype: Its cognate antigen is unknown.

The source of this sequence is a human donor in good health (CMV status not recorded). Some clones in this sample may be carry-over from other donors' samples. The chain combines TRBV12-3 or TRBV12-4 with TRBJ1-5, with D unclear. The sequencing here drew on cultured PBMCs, taken from culture after CMV antigen stimulation. As DNA, the CDR3 is TGTGCCAGCATGGGTAGGCTCATGGCGGGTCAGCCCCAGCATTTT. Translated: CASMGRLMAGQPQHF.